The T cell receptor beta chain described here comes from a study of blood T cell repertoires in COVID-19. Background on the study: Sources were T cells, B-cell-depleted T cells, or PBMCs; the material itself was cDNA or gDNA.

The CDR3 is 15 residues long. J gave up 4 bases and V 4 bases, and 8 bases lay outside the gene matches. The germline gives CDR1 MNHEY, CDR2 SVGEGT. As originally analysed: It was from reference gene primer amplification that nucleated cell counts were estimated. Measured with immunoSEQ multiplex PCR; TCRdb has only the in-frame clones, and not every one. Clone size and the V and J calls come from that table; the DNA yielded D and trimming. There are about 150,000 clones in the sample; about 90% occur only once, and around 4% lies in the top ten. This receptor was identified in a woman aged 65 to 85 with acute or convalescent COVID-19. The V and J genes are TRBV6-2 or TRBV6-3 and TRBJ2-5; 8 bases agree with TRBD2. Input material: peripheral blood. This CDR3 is CASSWGRTSRETQYF. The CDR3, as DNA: TGTGCCAGCAGTTGGGGAAGGACTAGCAGAGAGACCCAGTACTTC.